This passage covers 8 T cell receptor beta chains from one sample sequenced in a study of post-analysis software for immune sequencing data. Study findings and constraints: Comparison of patients with controls showed five TRBV segments more frequent in patients, TRBV5-6, TRBV5-1 and TRBV20-1 among them.

Their antigen targets remain unknown. Unique molecular identifiers tagged the TCR beta cDNA libraries. TCRdb analysed the PCR reads with MiXCR anew, one entry per CDR3 protein. Counted here are about 770,000 distinct CDR3 sequences, about half occurring once; the ten biggest clones make up roughly 4.9%. Input material: blood. These TCRs come from a girl aged 5 to 17 with multiple sclerosis.

The CDR3 here is CASSQEAGAGYGYTF. The CDR3 nucleotides read TGCGCCAGCAGCCAAGAGGCGGGGGCTGGGTATGGCTACACCTTC. This chain uses TRBV4-3 with TRBJ1-2; tentative D call: TRBD1 (6 bases). From germline, CDR1 is LGHNA and CDR2 YSLEER. This CDR3 contains 15 residues. V gave up 0 bases and J gave up 5 bases, with 13 bases separating them.

V usage is TRBV7-3 and J usage is TRBJ2-5; D perhaps matches TRBD2 (5 bases). The V gene lost 2 bases and the J gene lost 0 bases, with 10 bases spanning the gap. In germline, CDR1 is SGHTA, CDR2 FQGTGA. CDR3 size: 15 residues. CDR3 loop: CASSLWSGNQETQYF. CDR3 in DNA: TGTGCCAGCAGCTTATGGAGCGGAAACCAAGAGACCCAGTACTTC.

This clonotype has just a few counts. V gene TRBV15 combines with J gene TRBJ2-3; D gene uncertain. Per germline, CDR1 LNHNV and CDR2 YYDKDF (reference sequence). CDR3 length: 14 amino acids. Trimming removed 1 base at V and 5 bases at J, with 10 bases between. CDR3 loop: CATSRGGGEDTQYF. CDR3 sequence (DNA): TGTGCCACCAGCAGAGGTGGCGGAGAAGATACGCAGTATTTT.

The rearrangement uses TRBV5-5 and TRBJ2-1; D unresolved. The CDR3 sequence is 16 residues long. CDR1 and CDR2 (germline): SGHKS, YYEKEE (reference sequence). Trimming shortened V by 4 bases and J by 4 bases, and 18 bases separated the two germline ends. The CDR3 nucleotides read TGTGCCAGCAGCCACAATCCCGGTGGCCAATACAATGAGCAGTTCTTC. Its translation: CASSHNPGGQYNEQFF.

The chain carries TRBV20-1 and TRBJ2-5; 12 bases fit TRBD2. The CDR3 has 15 residues. Germline CDR1 reads DFQATT; CDR2 reads SNEGSKA (reference sequence). J was trimmed by 5 bases and V by 6 bases; bases with no gene match: 10. The CDR3, as DNA: TGCAGTGCCTCCCGACTAGCGGGAGTTCGGGAGACCCAGTACTTC. Translated, it gives CSASRLAGVRETQYF.

The CDR3 sequence: CATSRAYRTAGPGELFF. DNA of the CDR3: TGTGCCACCAGCAGAGCATACCGGACAGCGGGACCGGGGGAGCTGTTTTTT. V usage is TRBV15 and J usage is TRBJ2-2; D might be TRBD2 (7 bases). CDR3 size: 17 residues. V was clipped by 1 base and J by 8 bases, with 20 bases between them. CDR1 is LNHNV, CDR2 YYDKDF, per germline (reference sequence).

The count of this clonotype is one. The chain has TRBV12-3 or TRBV12-4 and TRBJ2-7; 14 bases are shared with TRBD2. J was trimmed by 1 base and V by 3 bases; bases with no gene match: 5. The CDR3 runs to 17 residues. CDR3 sequence: CASSLTSGRARSYEQYF. CDR3 coding DNA: TGTGCCAGCAGTTTGACTAGCGGGAGGGCCCGGTCCTACGAGCAGTACTTC.

The chain uses TRBV15 and TRBJ2-1; 7 bases map to TRBD2. CDR1 and CDR2 (germline): LNHNV, YYDKDF (reference sequence). V dropped 9 bases and J dropped 0; count of bases not matched to a gene: 8. This CDR3 has 15 amino acids. The CDR3 loop reads CATNRGVSSYNEQFF. The CDR3 DNA reads as TGTGCCACTAATCGGGGGGTGAGCTCCTACAATGAGCAGTTCTTC.